The T cell receptor (beta chain) under discussion was sequenced for a study of T cell responses to AZD1222 COVID-19 vaccine. Study-wide results and caveats: Only a handful of AZD1222 recipients were seropositive at baseline. White British ancestry dominated among donors, who included more females, and clonal diversity was possibly underestimated.

Clones were sequenced by immunoSEQ multiplex PCR, and TCRdb holds only the in-frame ones, with some missing. The table has roughly 110,000 clones, around 90% seen once. Concerning this clone: As yet, its antigen is unknown.

Germline trimming cut 3 bases from V and 1 base from J; bases unmatched to any gene: 4. The CDR3 has 15 residues. CDR1 SGHDN and CDR2 FVKESK come from the germline V gene. This material consisted of peripheral blood, taken 28 days after the second AZD1222 dose. The receptor comes from an adult who received the AZD1222 COVID-19 vaccine. The chain recombines TRBV14 with TRBJ1-2; 8 bases fit TRBD1. CDR3 residues: CASSQRTGRNYGYTF. DNA for the CDR3: TGTGCCAGCAGCCAGAGGACAGGGCGTAACTATGGCTACACCTTC. The full variable domain, completed using reference TRBV14 and TRBJ1-2, is EAGVTQFPSHSVIEKGQTVTLRCDPISGHDNLYWYRRVMGKEIKFLLHFVKESKQDESGMPNNRFLAERTGGTYSTLKVQPAELEDSGVYFCASSQRTGRNYGYTFGSGTRLTVV.